Sequencing of this TCR beta chain was carried out in a study of cytomegalovirus exposure and HLA in healthy donors. Remarks on this clone: Antigen specificity is unknown.

Study observations and caveats: As immune exposure information, only CMV serostatus was available. A later analysis appeared to link common viral pathogens to several of the most significant clusters. Previously analyzed data showed that most TCR beta V segments were productive at a frequency of about 90% or about 30%. Later work found most CMV-associated TCR beta chains apparently HLA-restricted.

The germline V gene encodes CDR1 MNHNS and CDR2 SASEGT. This CDR3 has 14 amino acids. Trimming removed 6 bases from V and 7 bases from J; junction bases left unmatched: 9. The PCR made use of 60 Vbeta and 13 Jbeta primers. Repertoires were generated with immunoSEQ multiplex PCR, while TCRdb's copy carries only in-frame clones and drops some. Among some 130,000 clones, 60% to 80% were seen once, and the ten largest hold about 1.5%. The sample taken for sequencing was PBMCs. The J gene is TRBJ1-5, the V gene TRBV6-1, with 7 nucleotides matching TRBD1. This clonotype was sampled from a female donor in good health and CMV-seronegative. As DNA, the CDR3 is TGTGCCAGCAGCGGAACAGGGGTAGGGCAGCCCCAGCATTTT. Amino acid sequence: CASSGTGVGQPQHF.